This is a list of T cell receptor beta chains from one sample in a study of OX40 agonist ivuxolimab in advanced cancers. Libraries were prepared by immunoSEQ multiplex PCR; TCRdb keeps only in-frame clonotypes and omits some of them. Of over 45,000 clones listed, 82% are singletons. The material was CD4+ or CD8+ T cells sorted from blood, obtained in a trial of the OX40 agonist ivuxolimab. The receptor set was obtained from an adult with an advanced solid tumor such as melanoma, head and neck, liver or kidney cancer. The CDR3 runs from the conserved cysteine through the conserved F or W. Fields, in order: D gene, V gene, clone size, J gene, CDR3 DNA, CDR3 protein. A D gene is named only where the DNA matches it firmly. Some rows mark clone size as missing; the rest say once, few, many or name a class of expanded clone.

-	TRBV6-5	once	TRBJ1-1	TGTGCCAGCAGTTACTCGATAGGACAGCCCGAAGCTTTCTTT	CASSYSIGQPEAFF
TRBD2	TRBV5-1	once	TRBJ2-3	TGCGCCAGCAGCAAGGGACTAGTAGCAGATACGCAGTATTTT	CASSKGLVADTQYF
-	TRBV5-1	-	TRBJ1-5	TGCGCCAGCAGTCCCGGGGGATATAGCAATCAGCCCCAGCATTTT	CASSPGGYSNQPQHF
-	TRBV5-1	-	TRBJ1-2	TGCGCCAGCACCTTCCAAGGCGGGGTAGGCTACACCTTC	CASTFQGGVGYTF
-	TRBV6-1	-	TRBJ2-7	TGTGCCAGCAGCATAAATTACGAGCAGTACTTC	CASSINYEQYF
-	TRBV19	-	TRBJ1-2	TGTGCCAGTAGGGACAGCGGACGATATGGCTACACCTTC	CASRDSGRYGYTF
TRBD2	TRBV5-4	-	TRBJ2-2	TGTGCCAGCAGCCGACTAGCGGGGAGGGACACCGGGGAGCTGTTTTTT	CASSRLAGRDTGELFF
-	TRBV6-5	-	TRBJ2-5	TGTGCCAGCAAGGACTACCAAGAGACCCAGTACTTC	CASKDYQETQYF
-	TRBV19	once	TRBJ1-2	TGTGCCAGTAGTCGCGGTGGAGGGATGAACTATGGCTACACCTTC	CASSRGGGMNYGYTF
-	TRBV7-2	few	TRBJ1-5	TGTGCCAGCAGCTTAGTAGGGAACAATCAGCCCCAGCATTTT	CASSLVGNNQPQHF
-	TRBV20-1	-	TRBJ2-7	TGCAGTGCTCCAGTACTTTACGAGCAGTACTTC	CSAPVLYEQYF
TRBD1	TRBV18	-	TRBJ2-7	TGTGCCAGCTCACTGCCGACAGGGGATGGGTACGAGCAGTACTTC	CASSLPTGDGYEQYF
-	TRBV18	-	TRBJ2-3	TGTGCCAGCTCAGTACAGGGAAAAGTAGGAGATACGCAGTATTTT	CASSVQGKVGDTQYF
-	TRBV20-1	-	TRBJ2-7	TGCAGTGCCAGAACAGGGCGCGAGCAGTACTTC	CSARTGREQYF
TRBD1	TRBV7-2	-	TRBJ1-5	TGTGCCAGCAGCTCCGGACAGGCTGAAAATCAGCCCCAGCATTTT	CASSSGQAENQPQHF
-	TRBV27	-	TRBJ1-1	TGTGCCAGCACCCCCGAGGGCAGACCGAACACTGAAGCTTTCTTT	CASTPEGRPNTEAFF
TRBD1	TRBV7-2	-	TRBJ1-6	TGCGCCAGCAGCCAATCCGGACAGGGGAATTCACCCCTCCACTTT	CASSQSGQGNSPLHF
-	TRBV7-2	few	TRBJ1-2	TGTGCCAGCAGCGACGAAGTTCGGCTCTATGGCTACACCTTC	CASSDEVRLYGYTF
-	TRBV7-2	-	TRBJ1-5	TGTGCCAGCAGCCCGGGGGGGGGTTATGGCAATCAGCCCCAGCATTTT	CASSPGGGYGNQPQHF
-	TRBV4-2	once	TRBJ2-6	TGTGCCAGCAGCCAATTACAGGGCTCTGGGGCCAACGTCCTGACTTTC	CASSQLQGSGANVLTF
-	TRBV7-9	-	TRBJ2-2	TGTGCCAGCAGCTTGGTAAATGGGGGCACCGGGGAGCTGTTTTTT	CASSLVNGGTGELFF
-	TRBV9	few	TRBJ2-3	TGTGCCAGCAGCGTAGAGGACGGGCGCCGTGATACGCAGTATTTT	CASSVEDGRRDTQYF
-	TRBV10-1	-	TRBJ1-1	TGCGCCAGCAGCTACCCCTCGGGTGAAGCTTTCTTT	CASSYPSGEAFF
-	TRBV10-3	once	TRBJ1-1	TGTGCCATCAGTGAACGCGATGCAGGACCTTGGAACACTGAAGCTTTCTTT	CAISERDAGPWNTEAFF
-	TRBV4-2	-	TRBJ2-3	TGTGCCAGCAAGATGGGGAGCACAGATACGCAGTATTTT	CASKMGSTDTQYF
TRBD1	TRBV2	-	TRBJ2-2	TGTGCCAGCAGACAAAGACAGGGGCGGGCCGGGGAGCTGTTTTTT	CASRQRQGRAGELFF
-	TRBV9	-	TRBJ2-3	TGTGCCAGCAGCGCGGGAGCCACAGATACGCAGTATTTT	CASSAGATDTQYF
TRBD2	TRBV10-1	-	TRBJ2-3	TGCGCCACCTCAGCGGGAGGTGCGACAGATACGCAGTATTTT	CATSAGGATDTQYF
TRBD1	TRBV5-1	-	TRBJ1-1	TGCGCCAGCAGCTTGGGGCAGGGGGCCTTGAACACTGAAGCTTTCTTT	CASSLGQGALNTEAFF
TRBD1	TRBV29-1	-	TRBJ1-1	TGCAGCGTTCAGTGGCTCCAGGGGGGCGCTGAAGCTTTCTTT	CSVQWLQGGAEAFF
TRBD1	TRBV6-1	-	TRBJ2-1	TGTGCCAGCAGTGAAGGGGGACAGACCTACAATGAGCAGTTCTTC	CASSEGGQTYNEQFF
-	TRBV5-1	-	TRBJ2-2	TGCGCCAGCAGCATCACAGGGAACACCGGGGAGCTGTTTTTT	CASSITGNTGELFF
TRBD2	TRBV27	-	TRBJ2-3	TGTGCCAGCAGTTCTCCGGGACTAGGTCAAGATACGCAGTATTTT	CASSSPGLGQDTQYF
-	TRBV7-2	-	TRBJ1-2	TGTGCCAGCAGCATAGGGACTAACTATGGCTACACCTTC	CASSIGTNYGYTF
TRBD2	TRBV11-3	-	TRBJ2-1	TGTGCCAGCAGCTTAGAGGGGACTAGCGGGAGGTACTACAATGAGCAGTTCTTC	CASSLEGTSGRYYNEQFF
-	TRBV7-9	-	TRBJ1-5	TGTGCCAGCAGCTTAGAAGGCGGACAGCCCCAGCATTTT	CASSLEGGQPQHF
-	TRBV10-1	few	TRBJ1-5	TGCGCCAGCAGGGACGGGACGCCTCAGCCCCAGCATTTT	CASRDGTPQPQHF
-	TRBV7-8	-	TRBJ2-3	TGTGCCAGCAGCTTAGGCAGTACCACAGATACGCAGTATTTT	CASSLGSTTDTQYF
-	TRBV6-1	few	TRBJ2-6	TGTGCCAGCAGTGTAATTGGGGCCAACGTCCTGACTTTC	CASSVIGANVLTF
-	TRBV2	few	TRBJ2-2	TGTGCCAGACGTGTAGCGAACACCGGGGAGCTGTTTTTT	CARRVANTGELFF
-	TRBV15	-	TRBJ2-1	TGTGCCACCAGCAGAGGGGCGGGCCGCTCCTACAATGAGCAGTTCTTC	CATSRGAGRSYNEQFF
-	TRBV6-4	-	TRBJ2-6	TGTGCCAGCAGTGACTTCTCTGGGGCCAACGTCCTGACTTTC	CASSDFSGANVLTF
TRBD2	TRBV7-6	-	TRBJ2-1	TGTGCCAGCAGCACCGGGAGGCGGGGGTTCCCGAGCTCCTACAATGAGCAGTTCTTC	CASSTGRRGFPSSYNEQFF
-	TRBV6-1	-	TRBJ1-3	TGTGCCAGCAGTGAATCACAAGGAAACACCATATATTTT	CASSESQGNTIYF
TRBD1	TRBV7-9	-	TRBJ2-2	TGTGCCAGCAGCTTAGCCAGGGGGTCGAACACCGGGGAGCTGTTTTTT	CASSLARGSNTGELFF
-	TRBV10-2	-	TRBJ2-3	TGCGCCAGCAGTTCCCCAGGGGCTACAGATACGCAGTATTTT	CASSSPGATDTQYF
-	TRBV5-1	-	TRBJ1-1	TGCGCCAGCAGCTTGGAGGCCGGGTATACTGAAGCTTTCTTT	CASSLEAGYTEAFF
-	TRBV19	-	TRBJ2-6	TGTGCCAGTAGTGACTTTTTTGGTCGGGCCAACGTCCTGACTTTC	CASSDFFGRANVLTF
-	TRBV5-1	-	TRBJ2-7	TGCGCCAGCAGCTTTATGTCTAGCGAATACGAGCAGTACTTC	CASSFMSSEYEQYF
TRBD1	TRBV2	-	TRBJ2-2	TGTGCCAGCAGTGACGTCGACAGGGGGAACACCGGGGAGCTGTTTTTT	CASSDVDRGNTGELFF
TRBD1	TRBV28	-	TRBJ1-6	TGTGCCAGCAGTTTATTTCAGGGGGACCGAAATTCACCCCTCCACTTT	CASSLFQGDRNSPLHF
-	TRBV10-3	-	TRBJ1-5	TGTGCCATCAGTAAGGGCTGGGAGCAGCCCCAGCATTTT	CAISKGWEQPQHF
TRBD1	TRBV6-5	-	TRBJ1-1	TGTGCCAGCAGTTTGGGGGACAGGTTTGCGACTGAAGCTTTCTTT	CASSLGDRFATEAFF
TRBD1	TRBV6-6	-	TRBJ1-1	TGTGCCAGCAGCAGGACAGGGAACACTGAAGCTTTCTTT	CASSRTGNTEAFF
TRBD1	TRBV7-2	-	TRBJ1-2	TGTGCCAGCAGCTTAGTCGGACAGGGGTCTGGCTATGGCTACACCTTC	CASSLVGQGSGYGYTF